This TCR beta chain was recovered during a study of blood T cell repertoires in COVID-19 (TCRdb year 2020). Notes on the research overall: The collaborator samples originated in the United States, Italy and Spain and spanned the acute and convalescent phases of COVID-19. Subjects who had been exposed to COVID-19, were actively infected with it, or had recovered from it provided the deeply sampled blood TCRbeta repertoires that made up the dataset. A de-identified subject ID, COVID-19 status, age in years and sex were almost always included in the sample metadata. The prospective study material was composed of cDNA or gDNA derived from T cells, B-cell-depleted T cells, or PBMCs. The repertoires were made available in a free public database intended to serve as a resource for research on the immune response to SARS-CoV-2. HLA class I and class II types, where available, came from metadata supplied by the sample provider rather than from assay-based typing. Samples were obtained from the ongoing ImmuneRACE study (first 160 participants) and from approximately 1,200 subjects provided by 6 global collaborators.

Worth noting for this clone: Its antigen is currently not known. No much larger clone is present one base from it, and per-base qualities are unavailable.

Overall results and qualifications from the work: The quantity of clinical and demographic metadata differed by source and by participant and was supplied without curation.

At one collaborating source in Seattle, patients were enrolled during active infection and were followed longitudinally through the course of disease. Collaborating institutions collected whole blood in K2EDTA tubes following their own protocols. For TCRbeta analysis, collaborators shipped samples as frozen whole blood, isolated PBMCs, or DNA extracted from either of those sample types. TCRbeta CDR3 regions were amplified from genomic DNA by means of the immunoSEQ Assay, a bias-controlled multiplex PCR. On the study's bioinformatics: Nucleated cell counts per sample were estimated from amplification of reference gene primers within the assay. To quantify the absolute abundance of each unique TCRbeta CDR3 rearrangement, sequence reads were collapsed and filtered. Productive Simpson clonality was computed per sample as the square root of Simpson's diversity index over productive rearrangements. TCRdb took this table from immuneACCESS and kept in-frame rearrangements with V and J called. Such tables lack part of the clones; where checked against another copy, unresolved V genes explain under half of the gap, and the rest is unexplained. Clone size and V and J calls were adopted from that table, with D and trimming inferred from the DNA. Recorded for this sample are 440,000 or so clones; around 89% of them occurred a single time. The ten largest make up around 1.5% of the sample.

The TCR was taken from a woman between 40 and 55 years old with COVID-19, enrolled during active disease. Source material: peripheral blood.

The DNA sequence is as follows: TGTGCCAGCAGCGGGTCACTAGCGGGAGGGTCTGGGGAGACCCAGTACTTC. It codes for CASSGSLAGGSGETQYF. The V and J genes are TRBV2 and TRBJ2-5; TRBD2 matches 13 bases in the middle. Clipping removes 6 bases from V and 5 bases from J, with 12 as the unmatched junction base count. The CDR3, from cysteine to phenylalanine, totals 17 residues. The CDR3 DNA has 51 bases and is translated from base 1. The germline V gene encodes CDR1 SNHLY and CDR2 FYNNEI.